This T cell receptor (beta chain) was observed in a study of T cell responses to AZD1222 COVID-19 vaccine. The CDR3 has 15 residues. Unmatched junction bases numbered 4, after V lost 4 bases and J lost 7 bases. Germline CDR1 is SGDLS and CDR2 is YYNGEE. This clone was observed a few times. Produced via immunoSEQ multiplex PCR; TCRdb's table is partial and in-frame only. The top ten clones hold under 2.5% of a sample with some 130,000 clones, approximately 90% of them seen once. This chain connects TRBV9 to TRBJ2-2, with 13 bases fitting TRBD2. Here the sequenced sample was peripheral blood, taken on day 0 of AZD1222 vaccination. The receptor's source is an adult in good health. The CDR3 nucleotides are TGTGCCAGCAGCACTAGCGGGAGGGCCAACGGGGAGCTGTTTTTT. This encodes CASSTSGRANGELFF.